This T cell receptor (beta chain) was observed in a study of blood T cell repertoires in COVID-19. Whole-study context: PBMCs, B-cell-depleted T cells, or T cells were the source of the cDNA or gDNA that made up the material.

The table came from immunoSEQ multiplex PCR; TCRdb's copy has only in-frame clones and leaves some out. The sample gives about 200,000 clones, about 85% of which show up once; almost 6% is in the top ten. Looked up from germline, CDR1 is GTSNPN and CDR2 is SVGIG (reference sequence). Trimming removed 4 bases at V and 1 base at J, with 22 bases between. CDR3 size: 17 residues. The V call is TRBV30, the J call TRBJ1-1; D is possibly TRBD1 (6 bases). The specimen was peripheral blood. The clonotype was recovered from a woman aged 40-49 years with COVID-19, enrolled during active disease. The CDR3 region is CAWTLRGGRRWNTEAFF. The CDR3 DNA follows: TGTGCCTGGACCTTGCGCGGGGGGCGAAGATGGAACACTGAAGCTTTCTTT. Full variable domain (rest looked up from reference TRBV30 and TRBJ1-1): SQTIHQWPATLVQPVGSPLSLECTVEGTSNPNLYWYRQAAGRGLQLLFYSVGIGQISSEVPQNLSASRPQDRQFILSSKKLLLSDSGFYLCAWTLRGGRRWNTEAFFGQGTRLTVV.